This T cell receptor beta chain is drawn from a study of T cell repertoires in cytomegalovirus infection. As for the study in general: In public TCR beta signatures, there were indications of both CMV infection and matching HLA type.

This CDR3 contains 15 residues. The V gene lost 4 bases and the J gene lost 0 bases, with 12 bases spanning the gap. This clonotype was seen many times. Antigen unknown. TCRdb reprocessed the reads via MiXCR and lists one record per CDR3 protein. The data show about 890,000 distinct CDR3 sequences, roughly 30% seen once. This rearrangement joins TRBV12-3 or TRBV12-4 to TRBJ2-5, with D perhaps matching TRBD1 or TRBD2 (5 bases each). The sample consisted of cultured CD8+ T cells from PBMCs, taken from culture after CMV antigen stimulation. This sequence originates from a human donor in good health (CMV status not recorded). Some clones in this sample may be carry-over from other donors' samples. The chain's CDR3 is CASSWSQDYQETQYF. In nucleotides, the CDR3 is TGTGCCAGCAGTTGGTCACAGGACTACCAAGAGACCCAGTACTTC.